The 3 T cell receptor beta chains listed next were all sequenced from one sample in a study of T cell responses to AZD1222 COVID-19 vaccine (dated by TCRdb to the early 2020s). Library preparation was by the immunoSEQ multiplex PCR assay. In its TCRdb copy, this immuneACCESS table keeps in-frame sequences only and misses some clones. Where compared with another copy, unresolved V genes explain less than half of these, and the others have no known cause. The table for this sample lists roughly 150,000 clones; 85% to 95% of them were counted only once. Clones ranked in the top ten supply around 1.3% of the sample. This specimen's time point label, interpreted: baseline before first vaccination. The sample was peripheral blood, taken on day 0 of AZD1222 vaccination. The receptor source for this set is an adult in good health.

This rearrangement joins TRBV6-6 to TRBJ2-7; D remains ambiguous. The CDR3 totals 12 residues. Trimming took off 6 bases at V and 2 bases at J, with 8 bases between the two ends. Germline-derived CDR1 and CDR2 are MNHNY and SVGAGI (reference sequence). The CDR3 coding sequence is TGTGCCAGCAGGATCGGAACCTACGAGCAGTACTTC. Translating gives CASRIGTYEQYF.

The rearrangement uses TRBV13 and TRBJ1-2; possible D gene TRBD1, 5 bases. From germline, CDR1 is PRHDT and CDR2 FYEKMQ (reference sequence). Trimming cost V 5 bases and J 8 bases, with 18 bases left between them. The CDR3 length is 14 residues. This CDR3 reads CASSPYSGGWGYTF. In DNA, the CDR3 is TGTGCCAGCAGCCCCTACTCGGGGGGTTGGGGCTACACCTTC.

This chain connects TRBV7-9 to TRBJ2-2; TRBD2 agrees at 9 bases. Germline values: CDR1 SEHNR, CDR2 FQNEAQ (reference sequence). Losses at the gene ends were 0 bases for V and 8 bases for J; bases not matched to a gene: 4. CDR3 length: 15 amino acids. The CDR3: CASSLAREGLGELFF. The CDR3 DNA is TGTGCCAGCAGCTTAGCGCGGGAGGGCCTAGGGGAGCTGTTTTTT.